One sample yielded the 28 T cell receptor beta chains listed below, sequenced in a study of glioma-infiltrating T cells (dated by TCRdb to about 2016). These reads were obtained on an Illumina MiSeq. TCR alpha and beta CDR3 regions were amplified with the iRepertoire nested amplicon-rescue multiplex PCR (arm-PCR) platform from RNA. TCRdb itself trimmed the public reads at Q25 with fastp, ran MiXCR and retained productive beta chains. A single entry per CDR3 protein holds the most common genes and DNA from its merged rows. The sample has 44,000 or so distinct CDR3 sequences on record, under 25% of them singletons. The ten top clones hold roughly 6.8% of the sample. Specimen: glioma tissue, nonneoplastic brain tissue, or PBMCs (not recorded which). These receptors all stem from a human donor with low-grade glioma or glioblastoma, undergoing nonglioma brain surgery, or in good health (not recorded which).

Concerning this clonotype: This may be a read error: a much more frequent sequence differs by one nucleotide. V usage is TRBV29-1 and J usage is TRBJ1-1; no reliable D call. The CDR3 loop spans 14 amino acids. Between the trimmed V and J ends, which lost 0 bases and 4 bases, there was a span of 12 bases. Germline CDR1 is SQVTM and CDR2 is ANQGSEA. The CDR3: CSVEDQQPSTEAFF. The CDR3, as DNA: TGCAGCGTTGAAGATCAACAGCCGAGCACTGAAGCTTTCTTT. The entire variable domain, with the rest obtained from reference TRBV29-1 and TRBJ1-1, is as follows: SAVISQKPSRDICQRGTSLTIQCQVDSQVTMMFWYRQQPGQSLTLIATANQGSEATYESGFVIDKFPISRPNLTFSTLTVSNMSPEDSSIYLCSVEDQQPSTEAFFGQGTRLTVV.

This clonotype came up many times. The CDR3 loop reads CASSQTPGTGAYGYTF. The CDR3 DNA sequence: TGTGCCAGCAGCCAAACCCCCGGGACAGGGGCGTATGGCTACACCTTC. This chain connects TRBV3-1 to TRBJ1-2, with 10 bases that match TRBD1. Germline V CDR1 and CDR2: LGHDT, YNNKEL (reference sequence). The CDR3 is 16 amino acids. Trimming removed 2 bases from V and 5 bases from J; junction bases left unmatched: 8.

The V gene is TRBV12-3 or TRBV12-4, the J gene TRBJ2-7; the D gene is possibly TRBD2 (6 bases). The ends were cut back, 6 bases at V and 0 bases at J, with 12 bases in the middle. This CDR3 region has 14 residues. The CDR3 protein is CASSRAGGSYEQYF. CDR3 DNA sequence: TGTGCCAGCAGCCGAGCGGGTGGCTCCTACGAGCAGTACTTC.

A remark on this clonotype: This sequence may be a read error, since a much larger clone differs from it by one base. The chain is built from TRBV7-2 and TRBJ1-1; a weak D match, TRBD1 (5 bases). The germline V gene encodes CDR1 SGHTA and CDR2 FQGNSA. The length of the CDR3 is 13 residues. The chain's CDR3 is CASSLGGNTKAFF. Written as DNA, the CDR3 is TGTGCCAGCAGCTTAGGGGGGAACACTAAAGCTTTCTTT.

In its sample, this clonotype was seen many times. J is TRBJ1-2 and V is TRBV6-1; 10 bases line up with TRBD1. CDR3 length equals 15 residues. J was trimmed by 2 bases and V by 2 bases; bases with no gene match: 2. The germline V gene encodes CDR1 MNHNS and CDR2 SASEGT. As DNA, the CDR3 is TGTGCCAGCAGTGAACGGGACAGGGGCAACTATGGCTACACCTTC. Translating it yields CASSERDRGNYGYTF.

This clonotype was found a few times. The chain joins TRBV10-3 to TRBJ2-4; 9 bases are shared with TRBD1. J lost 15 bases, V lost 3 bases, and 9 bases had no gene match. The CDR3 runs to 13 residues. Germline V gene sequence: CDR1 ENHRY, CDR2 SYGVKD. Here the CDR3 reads CAISDPGQGIGYF. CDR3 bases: TGTGCCATCAGTGACCCGGGACAGGGTATTGGGTACTTC.

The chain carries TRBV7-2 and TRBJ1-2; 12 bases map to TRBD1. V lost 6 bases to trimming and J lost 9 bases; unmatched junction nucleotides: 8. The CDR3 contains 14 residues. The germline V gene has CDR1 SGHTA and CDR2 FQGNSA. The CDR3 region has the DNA TGTGCCAGCAGGCGCCCCGGGACAGGGGGCCGCTACACCTTC. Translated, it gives CASRRPGTGGRYTF.

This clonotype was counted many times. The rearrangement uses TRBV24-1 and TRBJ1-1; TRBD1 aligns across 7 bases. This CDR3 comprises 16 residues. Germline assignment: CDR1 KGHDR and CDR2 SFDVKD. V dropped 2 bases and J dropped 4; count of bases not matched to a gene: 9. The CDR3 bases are TGTGCCACCAGTGATTCCCGTATACAGGGGACCACTGAAGCTTTCTTT. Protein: CATSDSRIQGTTEAFF.

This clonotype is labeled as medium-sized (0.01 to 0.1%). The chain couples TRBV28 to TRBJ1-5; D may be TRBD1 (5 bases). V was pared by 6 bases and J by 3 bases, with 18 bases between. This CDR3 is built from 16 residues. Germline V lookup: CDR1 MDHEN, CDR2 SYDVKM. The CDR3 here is CASSRLGQVLNQPQHF. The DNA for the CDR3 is TGTGCCAGCAGCCGCTTGGGGCAGGTACTCAATCAGCCCCAGCATTTT.

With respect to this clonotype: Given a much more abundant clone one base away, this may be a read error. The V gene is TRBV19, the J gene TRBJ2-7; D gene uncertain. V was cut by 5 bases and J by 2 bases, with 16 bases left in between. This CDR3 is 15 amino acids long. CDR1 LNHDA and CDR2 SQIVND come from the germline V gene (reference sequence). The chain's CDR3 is CASSVLFTDPYEQYF. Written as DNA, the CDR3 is TGTGCCAGTAGTGTCCTATTCACGGATCCCTACGAGCAGTACTTC.

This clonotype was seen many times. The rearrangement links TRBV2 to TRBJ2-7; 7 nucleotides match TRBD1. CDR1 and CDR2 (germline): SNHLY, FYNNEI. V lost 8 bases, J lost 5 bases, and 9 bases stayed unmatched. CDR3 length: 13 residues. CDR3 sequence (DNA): TGTGCCAGCGGAAATAGGGGGCTGGACGAGCAGTACGTC. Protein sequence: CASGNRGLDEQYV.

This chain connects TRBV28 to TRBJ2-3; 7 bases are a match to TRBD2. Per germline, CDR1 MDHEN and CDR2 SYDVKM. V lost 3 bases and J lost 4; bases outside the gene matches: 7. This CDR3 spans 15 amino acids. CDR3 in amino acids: CASSLPEGGADTQYF. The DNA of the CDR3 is TGTGCCAGCAGTTTGCCCGAGGGAGGGGCAGATACGCAGTATTTT. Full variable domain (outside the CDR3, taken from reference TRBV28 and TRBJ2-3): DVKVTQSSRYLVKRTGEKVFLECVQDMDHENMFWYRQDPGLGLRLIYFSYDVKMKEKGDIPEGYSVSREKKERFSLILESASTNQTSMYLCASSLPEGGADTQYFGPGTRLTVL.

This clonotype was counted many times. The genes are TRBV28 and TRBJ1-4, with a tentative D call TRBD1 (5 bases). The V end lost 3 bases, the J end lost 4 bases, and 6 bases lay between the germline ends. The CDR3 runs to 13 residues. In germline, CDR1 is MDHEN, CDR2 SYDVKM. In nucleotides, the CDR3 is TGTGCCAGCAGTTTGACAGTTAATGAAAAACTGTTTTTT. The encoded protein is CASSLTVNEKLFF.

The CDR3 spells CAWSGAGTSGGNEQFF. DNA for the CDR3: TGTGCCTGGAGCGGGGCTGGGACTAGCGGGGGCAATGAGCAGTTCTTC. The chain is built from TRBV30 and TRBJ2-1, with 14 bases fitting TRBD2. V trimming: 3 bases; J trimming: 6 bases; junction bases outside the gene matches: 7. The CDR3 extends over 16 amino acids. Germline-derived CDR1 and CDR2 are GTSNPN and SVGIG (reference sequence).

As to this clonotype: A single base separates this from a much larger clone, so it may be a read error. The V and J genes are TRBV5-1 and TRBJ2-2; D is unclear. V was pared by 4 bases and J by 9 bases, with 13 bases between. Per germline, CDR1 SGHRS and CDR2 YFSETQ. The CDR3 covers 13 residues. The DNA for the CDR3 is TGCGCCAGCAGCCCGACGCCCCCCTGGGAGCTGTTTTTT. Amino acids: CASSPTPPWELFF.

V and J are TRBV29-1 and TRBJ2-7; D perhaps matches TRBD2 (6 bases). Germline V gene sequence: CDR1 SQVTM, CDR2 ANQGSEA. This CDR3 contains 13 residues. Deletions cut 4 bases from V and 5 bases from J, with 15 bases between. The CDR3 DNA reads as TGCAGCGTTGTGGAGGGGTACAGCAACGAGCAGTACGTC. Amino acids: CSVVEGYSNEQYV.

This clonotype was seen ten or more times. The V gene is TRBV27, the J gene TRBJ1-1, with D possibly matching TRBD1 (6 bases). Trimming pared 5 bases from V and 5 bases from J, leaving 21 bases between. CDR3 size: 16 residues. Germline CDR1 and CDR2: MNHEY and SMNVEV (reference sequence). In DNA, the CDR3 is TGTGCCAGCAGTCGCCCGACAGGCGAGCGGGGGACTGAAGCTTTCTTT. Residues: CASSRPTGERGTEAFF.

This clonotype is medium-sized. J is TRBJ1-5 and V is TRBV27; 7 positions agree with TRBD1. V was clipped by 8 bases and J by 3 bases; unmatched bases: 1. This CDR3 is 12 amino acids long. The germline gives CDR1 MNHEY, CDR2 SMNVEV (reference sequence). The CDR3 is CASGQDNQPQHF. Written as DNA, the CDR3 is TGTGCCAGCGGACAGGACAATCAGCCCCAGCATTTT.

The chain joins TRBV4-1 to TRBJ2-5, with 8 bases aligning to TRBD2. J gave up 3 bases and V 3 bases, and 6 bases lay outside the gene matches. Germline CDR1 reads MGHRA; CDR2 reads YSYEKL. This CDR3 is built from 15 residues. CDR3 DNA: TGCGCCAGCAGCCAGGACGCGGGGGGTAAAGAGACCCAGTACTTC. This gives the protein CASSQDAGGKETQYF.

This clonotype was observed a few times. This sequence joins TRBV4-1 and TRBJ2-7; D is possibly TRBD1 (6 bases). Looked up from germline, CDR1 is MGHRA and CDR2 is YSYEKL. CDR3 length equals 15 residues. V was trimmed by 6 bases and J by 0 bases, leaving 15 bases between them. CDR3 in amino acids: CASRRTASSSYEQYF. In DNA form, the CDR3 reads TGCGCCAGCAGGAGGACAGCCTCGAGCTCCTACGAGCAGTACTTC.

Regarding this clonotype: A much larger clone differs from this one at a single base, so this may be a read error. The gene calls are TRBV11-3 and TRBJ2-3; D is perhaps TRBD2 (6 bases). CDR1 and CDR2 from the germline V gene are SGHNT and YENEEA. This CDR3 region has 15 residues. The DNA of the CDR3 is TGTGCCAGCAGCATGGGGACTTCTAGCACAGGTACGCAGTATTTT. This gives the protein CASSMGTSSTGTQYF.

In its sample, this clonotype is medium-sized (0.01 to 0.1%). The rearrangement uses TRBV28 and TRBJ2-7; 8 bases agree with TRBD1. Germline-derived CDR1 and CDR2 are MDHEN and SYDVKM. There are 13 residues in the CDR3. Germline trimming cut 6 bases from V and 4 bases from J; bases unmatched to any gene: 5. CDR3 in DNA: TGTGCCAGCAGCCGGGACAGGAGTTACGAGCAGTACGTC. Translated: CASSRDRSYEQYV.

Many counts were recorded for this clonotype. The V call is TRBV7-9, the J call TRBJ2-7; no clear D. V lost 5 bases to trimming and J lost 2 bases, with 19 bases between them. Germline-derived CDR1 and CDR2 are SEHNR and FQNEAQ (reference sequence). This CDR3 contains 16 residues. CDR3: CASSLDLGPKPYEQYF. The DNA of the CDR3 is TGTGCCAGCAGCCTAGATCTCGGGCCCAAACCCTACGAGCAGTACTTC.

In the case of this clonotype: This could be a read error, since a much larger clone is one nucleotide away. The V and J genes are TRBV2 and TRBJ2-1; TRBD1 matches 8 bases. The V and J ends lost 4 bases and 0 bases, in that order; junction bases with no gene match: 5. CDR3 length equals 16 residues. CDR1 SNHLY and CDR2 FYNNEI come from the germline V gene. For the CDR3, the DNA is TGTGCCAGCAGTGTGGGACAGGCGAGCTCCTACAATGAGCAGTTCTTC. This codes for CASSVGQASSYNEQFF.

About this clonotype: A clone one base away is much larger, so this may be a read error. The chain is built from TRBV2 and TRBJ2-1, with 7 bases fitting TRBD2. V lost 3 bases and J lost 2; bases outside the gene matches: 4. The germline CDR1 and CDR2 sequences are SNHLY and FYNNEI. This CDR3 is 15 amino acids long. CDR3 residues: CASSDRAGAYNEQFF. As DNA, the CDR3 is TGTGCCAGCAGTGATCGGGCGGGAGCCTACAATGAGCAGTTCTTC. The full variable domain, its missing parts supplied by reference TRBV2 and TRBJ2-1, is EPEVTQTPSHQVTQMGQEVILRCVPISNHLYFYWYRQILGQKVEFLVSFYNNEISEKSEIFDDQFSVERPDGSNFTLKIRSTKLEDSAMYFCASSDRAGAYNEQFFGPGTRLTVL.

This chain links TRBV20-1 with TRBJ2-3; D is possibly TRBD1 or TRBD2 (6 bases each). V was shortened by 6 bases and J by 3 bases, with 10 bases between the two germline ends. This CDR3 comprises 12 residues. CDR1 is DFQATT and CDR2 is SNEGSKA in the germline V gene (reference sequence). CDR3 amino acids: CSARRGTDTQYF. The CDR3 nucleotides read TGCAGTGCAAGGAGGGGGACAGATACGCAGTATTTT.

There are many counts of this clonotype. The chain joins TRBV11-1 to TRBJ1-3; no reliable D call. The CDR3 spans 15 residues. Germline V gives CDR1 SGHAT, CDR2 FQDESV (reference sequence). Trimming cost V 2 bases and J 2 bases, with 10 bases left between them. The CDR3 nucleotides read TGTGCCAGCAGCTTATTCCGAGGACCTGGAAACACCATATATTTT. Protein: CASSLFRGPGNTIYF.

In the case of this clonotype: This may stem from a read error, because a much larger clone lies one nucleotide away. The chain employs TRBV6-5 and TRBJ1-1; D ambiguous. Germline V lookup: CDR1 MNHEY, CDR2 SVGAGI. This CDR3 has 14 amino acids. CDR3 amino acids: CASRPGSPSTEAFF. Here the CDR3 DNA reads TGCGCCAGCAGGCCCGGGAGCCCATCCACTGAAGCTTTCTTT.